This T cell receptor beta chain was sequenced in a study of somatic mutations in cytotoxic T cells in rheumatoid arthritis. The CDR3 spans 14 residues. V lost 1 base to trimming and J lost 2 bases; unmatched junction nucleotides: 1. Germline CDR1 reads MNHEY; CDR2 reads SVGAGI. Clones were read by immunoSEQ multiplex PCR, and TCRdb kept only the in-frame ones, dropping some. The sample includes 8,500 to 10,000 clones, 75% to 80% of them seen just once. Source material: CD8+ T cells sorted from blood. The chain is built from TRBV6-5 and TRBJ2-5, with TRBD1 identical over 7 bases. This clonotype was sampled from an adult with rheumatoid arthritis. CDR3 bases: TGTGCCAGCAGTTACTTGGGACAGCAAGAGACCCAGTACTTC. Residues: CASSYLGQQETQYF.